This T cell receptor beta chain is from a study of blood T cell repertoires in COVID-19. Overall study context: Samples representing acute and convalescent COVID-19 were sourced from the United States, Italy and Spain. Sources were T cells, B-cell-depleted T cells, or PBMCs; the material itself was cDNA or gDNA.

This CDR3 is built from 14 residues. V lost 1 base, J lost 4 bases, and 10 bases lay in between. Germline values: CDR1 LGHDT, CDR2 YNNKEL (reference sequence). As handled by the study authors: Reference gene primers were amplified, and this amplification served to estimate nucleated cell counts. Libraries were prepared by immunoSEQ multiplex PCR; TCRdb keeps only in-frame clonotypes and omits some of them. V and J calls and clone size follow that table, whereas D and trimming were derived from the DNA. The top ten hold 11% of the sample, which has about 160,000 clones, over 75% seen once. The rearrangement joins TRBV3-1 (or the pseudogene TRBV3-2) to TRBJ1-2; D unclear. The sample was peripheral blood. This clonotype was obtained from a human donor in a cohort sampled during active COVID-19. CDR3 nucleotides: TGTGCCAGCAGCCAAGTGAACAGCCCCTATGGCTACACCTTC. It encodes CASSQVNSPYGYTF.